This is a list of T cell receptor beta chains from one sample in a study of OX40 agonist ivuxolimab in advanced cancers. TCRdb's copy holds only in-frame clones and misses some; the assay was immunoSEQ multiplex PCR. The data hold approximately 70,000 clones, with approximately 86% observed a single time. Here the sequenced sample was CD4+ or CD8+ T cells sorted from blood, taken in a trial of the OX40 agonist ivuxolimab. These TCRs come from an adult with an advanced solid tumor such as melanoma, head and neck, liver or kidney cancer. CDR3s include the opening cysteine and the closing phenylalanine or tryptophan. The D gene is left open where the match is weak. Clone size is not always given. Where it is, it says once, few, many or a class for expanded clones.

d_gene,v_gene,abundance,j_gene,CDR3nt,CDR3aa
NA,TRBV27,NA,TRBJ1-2,TGTGCCAGCAGTTTATGGGCTGGGGGTGAAGGCTACACCTTC,CASSLWAGGEGYTF
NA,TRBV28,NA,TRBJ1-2,TGTGCCAGCAGTTTGGCCCCACGGGACTATGGCTACACCTTC,CASSLAPRDYGYTF
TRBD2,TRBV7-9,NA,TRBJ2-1,TGTGCCAGCAGAGAAGCGGGAGATTACAATGAGCAGTTCTTC,CASREAGDYNEQFF
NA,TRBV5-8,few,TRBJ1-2,TGTGCCAGCAGCTTGTCAGGCGGGAACTATGGCTACACCTTC,CASSLSGGNYGYTF
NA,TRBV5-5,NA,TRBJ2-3,TGTGCCAGCAGCCCCGGGATCACAGATACGCAGTATTTT,CASSPGITDTQYF
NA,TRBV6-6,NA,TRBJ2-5,TGTGCCAGCAACGGACACCCGGAAGAGACCCAGTACTTC,CASNGHPEETQYF
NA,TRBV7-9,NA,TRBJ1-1,TGTGCCAGCAGCTTTGAACAGACTGAAGCTTTCTTT,CASSFEQTEAFF
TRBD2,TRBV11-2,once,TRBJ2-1,TGTGCCAGCAGCCCCGGACTAGCGGGAGGGAACAATGAGCAGTTCTTC,CASSPGLAGGNNEQFF
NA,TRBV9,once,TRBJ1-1,TGTGCCAGCAGCGTAGGTGGGTCGCCCCAGAACACTGAAGCTTTCTTT,CASSVGGSPQNTEAFF
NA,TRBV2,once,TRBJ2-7,TGTGCCAGCAACAGGGAACGCTACGAGCAGTACTTC,CASNRERYEQYF
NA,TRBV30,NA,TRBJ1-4,TGTGCCTGCAACCTACAGAGTAATGAAAAACTGTTTTTT,CACNLQSNEKLFF
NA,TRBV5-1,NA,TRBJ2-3,TGCGCCAGCAGCTTGGTCGGGGCGGAGAGCACAGATACGCAGTATTTT,CASSLVGAESTDTQYF
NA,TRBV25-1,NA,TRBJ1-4,TGTGCCAGCAGTCCCCCGGGGACTAATGAAAAACTGTTTTTT,CASSPPGTNEKLFF
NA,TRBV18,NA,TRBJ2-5,TGTGCCAGCTCACCACAGGCCTGGGAGACCCAGTACTTC,CASSPQAWETQYF
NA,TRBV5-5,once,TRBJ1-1,TGTGCCAGCAGCTTGTTTCAGGGGCGGGGGACTGAAGCTTTCTTT,CASSLFQGRGTEAFF
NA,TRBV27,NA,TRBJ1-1,TGTGCCAGCAGTTTAAAACCAGCGTATGAAGCTTTCTTT,CASSLKPAYEAFF
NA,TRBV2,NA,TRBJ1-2,TGTGCCGGAAGGGAAGTTTCGGTCCATGGCTACACCTTC,CAGREVSVHGYTF
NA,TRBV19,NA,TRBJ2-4,TGTGCCAGTAGTCCCCGGGCCCTGGGAGACATTCAGTACTTC,CASSPRALGDIQYF
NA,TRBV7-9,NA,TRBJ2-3,TGTGCGCTGGGCCCGGGGAGCACAGATACGCAGTATTTT,CALGPGSTDTQYF
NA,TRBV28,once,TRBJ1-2,TGTGCCAGCTATGAGTCTGGCTACACCTTC,CASYESGYTF
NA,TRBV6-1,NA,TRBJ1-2,TGTGCCAGCAGTGACTGGACACACGGTTCCGGCTACACCTTC,CASSDWTHGSGYTF
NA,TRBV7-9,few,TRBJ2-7,TGTGCCAGCAGCCCCAGGGGCCCCTACGAGCAGTACTTC,CASSPRGPYEQYF
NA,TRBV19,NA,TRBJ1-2,TGTGCCAGTAGTATAGATCGGACGGCTAACTATGGCTACACCTTC,CASSIDRTANYGYTF
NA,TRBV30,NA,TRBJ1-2,TGTGCCTGGAGTGTAGACCGGCGCGGAGGCTACACCTTC,CAWSVDRRGGYTF
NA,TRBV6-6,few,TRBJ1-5,TGTGCCAGCAGGAACAGGGACAATCAGCCCCAGCATTTT,CASRNRDNQPQHF
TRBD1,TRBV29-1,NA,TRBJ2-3,TGCAGCGTCATAGGCCAACAGGGGGTCCTCACAGATACGCAGTATTTT,CSVIGQQGVLTDTQYF
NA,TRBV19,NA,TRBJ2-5,TGTGCCAGTAGTATACAGGGCGAGACCCAGTACTTC,CASSIQGETQYF